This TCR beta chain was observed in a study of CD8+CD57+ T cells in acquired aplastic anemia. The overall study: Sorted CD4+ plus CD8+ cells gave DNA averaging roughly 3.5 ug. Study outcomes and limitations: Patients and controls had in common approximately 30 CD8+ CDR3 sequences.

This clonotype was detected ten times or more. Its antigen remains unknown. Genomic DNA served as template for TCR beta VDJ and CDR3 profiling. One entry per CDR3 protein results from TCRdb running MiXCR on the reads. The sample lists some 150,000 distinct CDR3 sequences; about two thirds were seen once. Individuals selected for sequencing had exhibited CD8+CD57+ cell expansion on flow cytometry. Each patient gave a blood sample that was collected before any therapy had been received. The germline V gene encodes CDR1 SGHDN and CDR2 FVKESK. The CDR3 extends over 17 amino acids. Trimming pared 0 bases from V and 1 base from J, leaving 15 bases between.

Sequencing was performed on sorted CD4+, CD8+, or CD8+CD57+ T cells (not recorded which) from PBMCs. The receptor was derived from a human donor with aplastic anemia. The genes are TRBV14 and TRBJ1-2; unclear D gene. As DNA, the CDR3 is TGTGCCAGCAGCCAAGACGGAACCCACTCTCTTAACTATGGCTACACCTTC. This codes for CASSQDGTHSLNYGYTF.